This T cell receptor (beta chain) appears in the sequencing data of a study of shared clonotypes between healthy human individuals. The CDR3 consists of 15 residues. In germline, CDR1 is LGHNT, CDR2 FRNRAP. J was trimmed by 4 bases and V by 5 bases; bases with no gene match: 3. In the source study's methods: ImmunoSEQ sequences covered only the junction and lacked quality scores; filtering therefore differed. TCRdb's table, derived via immunoSEQ multiplex PCR, lists solely in-frame clones and lacks some. V and J calls and clone size are those listed in that table; D and trimming were worked out from the DNA. Among millions of clones listed, approximately 94% were seen once. CD45RO-negative, CCR7-selected cells formed the naive CD8 fraction, which excluded terminally differentiated effector memory CD45RA+ cells.

Sequenced sample: naive CD8+ T cells from PBMCs. The chain carries TRBV12-5 and TRBJ2-3; 13 positions match TRBD2. This clonotype was sampled from a man younger than 30 in good health. Some clones in this sample may be carry-over from other donors' samples. DNA for the CDR3: TGTGCTAGTGGTATAGGACTAGCGGGAGCAGATACGCAGTATTTT. Its protein is CASGIGLAGADTQYF.